This T cell receptor (beta chain) was identified in a study of T cell responses to AZD1222 COVID-19 vaccine. Overall study findings and caveats: Donors were mostly white British, more females; clonal diversity possibly underestimated. The breadth and depth of Spike-specific TCRs increased once two AZD1222 doses had been given. Of spike-specific TCRs, nearly half reportedly target regions left unmutated in variants.

V was pared by 4 bases and J by 9 bases, with 10 bases between. The length of the CDR3 is 12 residues. Germline CDR1 reads MDHEN; CDR2 reads SYDVKM. Concerning this clone itself: The antigen is undetermined.

Measured with immunoSEQ multiplex PCR; TCRdb has only the in-frame clones, and not every one. The table lists around 58,000 clones, 80% to 90% of them singletons. The genes are TRBV28 and TRBJ1-5; D call uncertain. This receptor was identified in an adult who received the AZD1222 COVID-19 vaccine. The input for sequencing was peripheral blood, taken 28 days after the second AZD1222 dose. CDR3 nucleotide sequence: TGTGCCAGCAGTTACGCCCGGGGGCCCCAGCATTTT. This gives the protein CASSYARGPQHF. Using reference TRBV28 and TRBJ1-5 for the parts outside the CDR3, the full variable domain is DVKVTQSSRYLVKRTGEKVFLECVQDMDHENMFWYRQDPGLGLRLIYFSYDVKMKEKGDIPEGYSVSREKKERFSLILESASTNQTSMYLCASSYARGPQHFGDGTRLSIL.